This T cell receptor beta chain came from a study of cytomegalovirus exposure and HLA in healthy donors. In the PCR, 60 Vbeta and 13 Jbeta primers were used. TCRdb's table, derived via immunoSEQ multiplex PCR, lists solely in-frame clones and lacks some. The sample has some 150,000 clones, around 72% seen once. Germline CDR1 is SNHLY and CDR2 is FYNNEI. The CDR3 has 14 amino acids. Deletions cut 4 bases from V and 3 bases from J, with 10 bases between. This TCR derives from a man aged 50 to 60 in good health and CMV-seropositive. Sample: PBMCs. The chain is built from TRBV2 and TRBJ1-5; weak D call: TRBD1 (5 bases). The CDR3 loop is CASSGTGLNQPQHF. Written as DNA, the CDR3 is TGTGCCAGCAGTGGGACGGGACTCAATCAGCCCCAGCATTTT.